This TCR beta chain derives from a study of cytomegalovirus exposure and HLA in healthy donors (dated by TCRdb to between 2016 and 2019). Context from the whole study: According to an earlier analysis of 550 to 750 of the donors, some 180 million T cells yielded roughly 100 million unique TCR beta sequences and around 300 Gb of sequence data. Every discovery cohort repertoire had been produced on one sequencing platform. Class I and class II HLA loci were covered by the typing at four-digit resolution. The number of donors typed differed by locus, with 629-630 for A, B, C, DRB1 and DQB1, approximately 500 for DQA1, nearly 610 for DPA1, and roughly 450 for DPB1. Donor age, sex, ethnicity and CMV serostatus were compiled together with the repertoire data. Approximately 310 gigabases of sequencing data and tens of millions of unique TCR sequences were included in an early release covering over 600 HLA-typed donors. Of the 398 genotyped donors, 80% to 90% were placed in the genetic ancestry cluster associated with self-reported Caucasian donors. Among some 410 genotyped donors of the cohort, an average of about 240,000 unique TCR beta nucleotide sequences were sequenced per donor, roughly a sixth of them non-productive. To study patterns of TCR occurrence, a later analysis re-analyzed previously published TCR beta repertoires from around 670 donors and added high-resolution HLA genotyping. A later genetic analysis took genome-wide SNP genotypes for about 55% of the roughly 700 donors and used that subset as a discovery cohort. A handful of DR-DQ haplotypes were handled as single units for association and clustering because linkage in the cohort was strong. Besides the first cohort of hundreds of subjects, a separate validation cohort made up of 95 to 150 different subjects was used. To predict cytomegalovirus infection status, the study brought together high-throughput TCR immunosequencing, statistical association of individual TCRs with disease status, and machine learning. The later analysis used no new phenotypic data to find candidate immune exposures, relying instead on TCR beta sequences and their occurrence across donors. In an earlier analysis of roughly 580 of the donors, high-throughput TCR beta sequencing was used to judge whether each TCR beta V gene segment behaved as functional or pseudogenic. Using immunosequencing, the study profiled T cell repertoires from about 650 subjects and related those repertoires to cytomegalovirus serostatus. The study aimed to test whether signatures of past pathogen exposure could be identified by cataloging public T cell receptors. Overall study outcomes, separate from this receptor: An association between a missense DCLRE1C variant and V-gene and J-gene trimming of TCR beta chains was found in a later genetic analysis and replicated in an independent cohort. Most CMV-associated TCR beta chains appeared to be HLA-restricted in a later analysis, and the HLA associations seemed to be driven largely by CMV exposure. According to a later analysis, TCR association rates differed among HLA loci, with DRB1 alleles showing the most associated TCRs and HLA-C alleles showing the fewest. According to the authors, the approach could potentially be generalized to other disease states and immunological phenotypes. Compared with equally common non-associated chains, HLA-associated TCR beta chains in a later analysis were more clonally expanded and had lower generation probabilities. Over 15 rarely observed V segments, including chromosome 9 orphons, were excluded from the earlier analysis of 550 to 700 of the donors because counts were too low. A cluster of highly shared sequence variants was judged likely to be a technical artifact of the sequencing pipeline. The study gave a list of under 200 TCR beta chains associated with cytomegalovirus. A further reported finding was that TCR beta sequences accurately predicted the HLA-A and HLA-B alleles for most subjects in the first cohort. The cohort was sequenced for TCR beta chains only, and without alpha or paired-chain data the features that could be detected were limited. Broadly in line with IMGT annotations, most TCR beta V segments showed up in productive rearrangements about 90% or about 30% of the time in an earlier analysis of 450 to 600 of the donors. A few of the identified cytomegalovirus-associated TCR beta chains were confirmed in vitro to be specific for cytomegalovirus antigens. In a later analysis, several top co-occurrence clusters were reported to appear linked to parvovirus B19, influenza, CMV and Epstein-Barr virus. Specific HLA alleles were associated with 15,000 to 20,000 TCR beta sequences at a false discovery rate of 0.05 in a later analysis. Immune exposure information for the cohort was limited to CMV serostatus. While some public TCRs were present in many individuals, most TCR sequences turned up only very rarely across donors. Because the 87-base-pair reads could not distinguish some IMGT-functional V segments, including TRBV6-2 and TRBV6-3, those segments were excluded. Because HLA typing was missing for some donors at each locus, association tests included only the typed subset. Strong co-occurrence of HLA alleles, especially DR and DQ, made assigning TCR associations to individual alleles difficult. The classifier was reported to diagnose cytomegalovirus status with high specificity and sensitivity in both the original and validation cohorts. Linkage disequilibrium might explain the correlated functional status among segregating V segments, but an unknown experimental factor could not be excluded. Compared with the approximately 720-donor mean, donors in an Asian-associated ancestry cluster had fewer N-insertions in productive TCRs, according to a later genetic analysis. The presence/absence analyses assumed that sequencing depth was roughly uniform across donors, and that assumption may not be true.

This clone has just a few counts. The antigen it binds to is not known. No qualities accompany the bases; no much larger clone lies one base away. In total, more than 500 healthy bone marrow donors made up the cohort. At the time of sampling, all cohort members were nominally healthy, though unrecorded immune exposures were likely present. The donor tested CMV seronegative and was one of the 352 seronegative cohort members. A peripheral blood sample was provided by each donor, and peripheral blood mononuclear cells were used for TCR beta sequencing. Genomic DNA extraction from the blood cell samples was performed with the Qiagen DNeasy Blood Extraction Kit. Library preparation employed the immunoSEQ multiplex PCR assay. For the multiplex PCR, a mixture combining 60 forward primers for TCR Vbeta segments and 13 reverse primers for TCR Jbeta segments was used. A multiplex PCR assay on genomic DNA amplified the CDR3 region of rearranged TCR beta genes. The Illumina HiSeq System was used to sequence the amplified TCR beta libraries as 87-base-pair reads. The paper's processing steps were these. A later analysis tallied around 80 million unique TCR beta chains across the 666 repertoires, and some 10 million of those chains were shared by two or more donors. Raw reads were error-corrected and collapsed into unique sequences by a nearest-neighbor algorithm in which closely related sequences were merged to remove PCR and sequencing errors. To assign V, D and J gene segments, CDR3 sequences were aligned to IMGT reference sequences. For a sequence to be retained, a match of at least six nucleotides was required to both a V gene segment and a J gene segment. Rearrangements were classified as productive when the CDR3 lacked stop codons and remained in frame with V and J, and all other rearrangements were classified as non-productive. Following IMGT convention, CDR3 was defined as the stretch from the second conserved V-encoded cysteine to the conserved J-encoded phenylalanine. The earlier analysis of around 640 of the donors excluded sequences that lacked an unambiguous match to a single V gene segment. In an earlier analysis of around 600 of the donors, V segments were called functional above 56.7% productive rearrangements and were called segregating when the between-donor standard deviation exceeded 5%. To diagnose cytomegalovirus status from the catalog of TCR beta chain sequences, a statistical classification framework was built. A later analysis assigned V and J genes by comparing TCR nucleotide sequences with IMGT/GENE-DB human TR gene sequences. A later analysis assigned CDR3 sequences and most-parsimonious VDJ recombination scenarios with the TCRdist pipeline. In a later analysis, every TCR beta chain was defined by the combination of its CDR3 amino acid sequence and its V-gene family, and reads without a unique V-gene family were dropped. To address suspected cross-contamination and a sequencing artifact, a later analysis removed roughly 580 highly shared, low-generation-probability nucleotide sequences. A later analysis calculated a clonal expansion index for each public chain from normalized within-repertoire ranks of inferred template counts. In a later analysis, generation probabilities were computed with a VDJ recombination model fitted to out-of-frame rearrangements, and the resulting probabilities were checked against IGoR. In a later analysis, TCR-TCR, TCR-HLA and TCR-CMV co-occurrence was scored with hypergeometric tests, and a repertoire-size bias correction was applied to TCR pairs. False discovery rates were estimated in a later analysis by permuting HLA or CMV assignments 20 times. In a later analysis, co-occurring TCRs were grouped using DBSCAN, and TCRdist sequence similarity was added for clustering within HLA-allele-positive subsets. Repertoires with fewer than 30,000 or more than 120,000 public chains were left out of co-occurrence clustering, as were about five repertoires with anomalous nucleotide sharing. TCRdb took this table from immuneACCESS and kept in-frame rearrangements with V and J called. Such tables lack part of the clones; where checked against another copy, unresolved V genes explain under half of the gap, and the rest is unexplained. For V, J and clone size, that table is used; D and trimming come from the DNA. The sample table contains 150,000 to 190,000 clones; only one count was recorded for approximately 72% of them. Around 1.4% of the sample is held by the ten biggest clonotypes.

The germline V gene (reference sequence) sets CDR1 to SEHNR and CDR2 to FQNEAQ. The CDR3 numbers 15 residues from cysteine through phenylalanine. Here the CDR3 DNA is all that survives: 45 bases in frame from base 1. V is pruned by 3 bases and J by 5 bases, leaving 6 bases of the junction without a gene match. This clonotype was obtained from a man aged 18 to 30 in good health and CMV-seronegative. The chain is assembled from TRBV7-9 and TRBJ2-2, with 7 central nucleotides matching TRBD2. The source material was PBMCs. The bases are TGTGCCAGCAGCTTGTGGCGGGAGATAACCGGGGAGCTGTTTTTT. Its amino acids are CASSLWREITGELFF.